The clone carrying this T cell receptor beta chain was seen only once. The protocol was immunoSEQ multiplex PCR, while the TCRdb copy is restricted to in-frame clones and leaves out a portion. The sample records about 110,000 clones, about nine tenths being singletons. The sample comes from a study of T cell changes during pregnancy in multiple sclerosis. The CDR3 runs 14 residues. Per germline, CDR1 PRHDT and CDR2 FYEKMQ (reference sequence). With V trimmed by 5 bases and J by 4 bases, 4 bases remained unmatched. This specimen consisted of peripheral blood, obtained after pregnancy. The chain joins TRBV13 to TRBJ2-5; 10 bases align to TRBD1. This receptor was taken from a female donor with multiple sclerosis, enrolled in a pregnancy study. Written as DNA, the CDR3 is TGTGCCAGCAGCACCGACAGGGGGCGAGAGACCCAGTACTTC. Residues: CASSTDRGRETQYF.